This is a list of T cell receptor beta chains from one sample in a study of blood T cell repertoires in COVID-19. Generated by immunoSEQ multiplex PCR, the TCRdb table keeps only in-frame clones and is missing some. The sample contains approximately 260,000 clones, 65% to 90% of which appear only once. Source material: peripheral blood. All receptors derive from a woman of 80 years or more with active or convalescent COVID-19. The CDR3 runs from the conserved cysteine through the conserved F or W. A D gene is named only where the DNA matches it firmly. Expanded clones are given a class, and other clones once, few, many or no size at all.

clone size	V gene	J gene	D gene	CDR3 protein	CDR3 DNA
NA	TRBV10-2	TRBJ2-3	TRBD2	CASTTSWRLAGTDTQYF	TGCGCCAGCACCACCAGCTGGAGACTAGCGGGTACAGATACGCAGTATTTT
few	TRBV5-1	TRBJ1-5	TRBD1	CASSRDRDQPQHF	TGCGCCAGCAGCAGGGACAGGGATCAGCCCCAGCATTTT
NA	TRBV28	TRBJ2-6	NA	CASSFRVISGANVLTF	TGTGCCAGCAGTTTCCGGGTGATCTCTGGGGCCAACGTCCTGACTTTC
few	TRBV7-9	TRBJ1-5	NA	CASSLDILGEPQHF	TGTGCCAGCAGCTTAGATATTCTCGGTGAGCCCCAGCATTTT
NA	TRBV19	TRBJ1-5	NA	CASIDRLYSNQPQHF	TGTGCCAGTATTGACAGGCTCTATAGCAATCAGCCCCAGCATTTT
NA	TRBV24-1	TRBJ2-5	TRBD2	CATSPGGTETQYF	TGTGCCACCAGTCCGGGAGGGACAGAGACCCAGTACTTC
NA	TRBV5-1	TRBJ2-3	TRBD2	CASSRTGTSGGTDTQYF	TGCGCCAGCAGCCGGACTGGGACTAGCGGAGGCACAGATACGCAGTATTTT
NA	TRBV5-1	TRBJ2-3	NA	CASSLDGRGDTQYF	TGCGCCAGCAGCTTGGACGGAAGGGGAGATACGCAGTATTTT
NA	TRBV6-5	TRBJ1-2	TRBD1	CASREGQFIGYTF	TGTGCCAGCAGAGAGGGACAGTTTATTGGCTACACCTTC
once	TRBV5-1	TRBJ2-5	TRBD1	CASSLPEQGGIETQYF	TGCGCCAGCAGCTTGCCCGAACAGGGGGGTATTGAGACCCAGTACTTC
NA	TRBV27	TRBJ2-1	NA	CATGRERAAYNEQFF	TGTGCCACTGGACGAGAGCGGGCCGCCTACAATGAGCAGTTCTTC
NA	TRBV6-5	TRBJ1-2	NA	CASRYDYGYTF	TGTGCCAGCAGGTATGACTATGGCTACACCTTC
NA	TRBV3-1/TRBV3-2	TRBJ2-2	NA	CASSQGSGTGELFF	TGTGCCAGCAGCCAAGGCAGCGGAACCGGGGAGCTGTTTTTT
few	TRBV5-8	TRBJ2-5	TRBD1	CASSRGQAGETQYF	TGTGCCAGCAGCCGGGGACAGGCTGGGGAGACCCAGTACTTC
NA	TRBV18	TRBJ1-3	NA	CASSPDVQGHRNTIYF	TGTGCCAGCTCACCGGACGTACAGGGTCATCGGAACACCATATATTTT
NA	TRBV28	TRBJ1-2	NA	CASSVTAGVEGYTF	TGTGCCAGCAGTGTCACCGCAGGGGTGGAGGGCTACACCTTC
NA	TRBV15	TRBJ1-3	NA	CATSRDPFRGTIYF	TGTGCCACCAGCAGAGATCCCTTCAGAGGCACCATATATTTT
NA	TRBV7-2	TRBJ2-7	TRBD1	CASSSRTGAYEQYF	TGTGCCAGCAGCTCCCGGACAGGGGCCTACGAGCAGTACTTC
NA	TRBV6-1	TRBJ1-2	NA	CASSEGATATYGYTF	TGTGCCAGCAGTGAAGGAGCTACAGCCACCTATGGCTACACCTTC
NA	TRBV28	TRBJ2-3	TRBD2	CASSLGTSVGRWYF	TGTGCCAGCAGCCTAGGTACTAGCGTAGGTCGATGGTATTTT
NA	TRBV5-4	TRBJ1-1	TRBD1	CASSKPGQGAFTEAFF	TGTGCCAGCAGCAAACCGGGACAGGGGGCCTTCACTGAAGCTTTCTTT
NA	TRBV5-4	TRBJ2-1	NA	CASSLDKNEQFF	TGTGCCAGCAGCTTAGACAAGAATGAGCAGTTCTTC
NA	TRBV2	TRBJ2-2	NA	CASIAETNTGELFF	TGTGCCAGCATAGCAGAAACGAACACCGGGGAGCTGTTTTTT
NA	TRBV3-1/TRBV3-2	TRBJ2-4	NA	CASSQVIPAGIQYF	TGTGCCAGCAGCCAAGTGATCCCCGCGGGGATTCAGTACTTC
NA	TRBV2	TRBJ1-1	NA	CASHTLLNTEAFF	TGTGCCAGCCACACGTTGTTGAACACTGAAGCTTTCTTT
NA	TRBV18	TRBJ2-2	NA	CASSPPDTGELFF	TGTGCCAGCTCACCTCCGGACACCGGGGAGCTGTTTTTT